The clone carrying this T cell receptor (beta chain) showed up just once. These data are taken from a study of blood T cell repertoires in COVID-19. Methods used by the authors: Using reference gene primer amplification, nucleated cell counts were estimated. Profiled with immunoSEQ multiplex PCR; TCRdb holds only in-frame clones, not every one. D and trimming were read from the DNA, whereas the V and J calls and clone size are those reported in that table. The sample shows 250,000 to 300,000 clones, 75% to 90% of them seen only once. This receptor was obtained from a man aged 45-60 years with acute or convalescent COVID-19. Sequenced sample: peripheral blood.

The CDR3 region has the DNA TGTGCCAGCTCACCACCGGAGGGACAGTGGGGTGAAAAACTGTTTTTT. It encodes CASSPPEGQWGEKLFF. The chain employs TRBV18 and TRBJ1-4, with 7 bases lining up with TRBD1. CDR3 length: 16 amino acids. With V trimmed by 0 bases and J by 7 bases, 8 bases remained unmatched. Germline values: CDR1 KGHSH, CDR2 LQKENI.